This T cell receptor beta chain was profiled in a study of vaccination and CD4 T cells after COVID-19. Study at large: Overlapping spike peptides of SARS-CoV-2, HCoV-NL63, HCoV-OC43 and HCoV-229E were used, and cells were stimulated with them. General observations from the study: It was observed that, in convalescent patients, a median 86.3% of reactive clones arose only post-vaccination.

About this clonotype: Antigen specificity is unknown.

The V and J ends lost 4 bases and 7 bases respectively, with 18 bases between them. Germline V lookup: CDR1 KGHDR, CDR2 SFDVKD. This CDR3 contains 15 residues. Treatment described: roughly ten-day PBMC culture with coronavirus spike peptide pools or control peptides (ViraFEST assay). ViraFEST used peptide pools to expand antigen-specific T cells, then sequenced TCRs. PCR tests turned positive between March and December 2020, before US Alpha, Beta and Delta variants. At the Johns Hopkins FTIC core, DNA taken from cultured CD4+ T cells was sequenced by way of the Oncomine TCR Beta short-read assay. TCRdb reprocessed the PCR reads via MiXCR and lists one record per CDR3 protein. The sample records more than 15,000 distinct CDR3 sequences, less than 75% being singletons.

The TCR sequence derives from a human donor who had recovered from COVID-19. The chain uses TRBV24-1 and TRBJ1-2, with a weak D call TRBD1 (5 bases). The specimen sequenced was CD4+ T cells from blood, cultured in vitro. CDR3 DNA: TGTGCCACCAGTGACCCAGGGCAGGAGCAGGGTGGCTACACCTTC. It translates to CATSDPGQEQGGYTF.